These 19 T cell receptor beta chains were all obtained from the same sample, sequenced in a study of T cells expressing NK-cell markers. No DNA is given; TCRdb re-called the 5' RACE reads and lists each CDR3 protein once. The specimen's table records about 260,000 distinct CDR3 sequences. Sequencing was performed on blood T cells: a sorted CD56 or NKG2C T cell subset, CD4+ or CD8+ T cells, or bulk PBMC T cells (not recorded which). All receptors derive from a woman between 18 and 75 years old in good health.

V usage is TRBV5-5 and J usage is TRBJ2-2; TCRdb selects TRBD1, and the lack of DNA leaves this call unchecked. Germline V gene sequence: CDR1 SGHKS, CDR2 YYEKEE (reference sequence). CDR3 length equals 16 residues. The CDR3 loop reads CASSLSRVRGAGELFF.

This chain uses TRBV20-1 with TRBJ2-3. Germline CDR1 reads DFQATT; CDR2 reads SNEGSKA (reference sequence). The CDR3 is made up of 14 amino acids. Here the CDR3 reads CSAKEPLATDTQYF.

The rearrangement uses TRBV6-2 or TRBV6-3 and TRBJ1-3. The CDR3 extends over 14 amino acids. Germline CDR1 reads MNHEY; CDR2 reads SVGEGT. CDR3 sequence reads: CASSYDGPGNTIYF.

The CDR3 spells CASSVTGGAGVTDTQYF. The chain couples TRBV9 to TRBJ2-3; the TRBD2 assignment by TCRdb is unverifiable without DNA. Germline CDR1 is SGDLS and CDR2 is YYNGEE. The CDR3 is made up of 17 amino acids.

The gene calls are TRBV11-1 and TRBJ2-5; the TCRdb call, TRBD1, lacks DNA for checking. The CDR3 covers 18 residues. Germline V lookup: CDR1 SGHAT, CDR2 FQDESV (reference sequence). The CDR3 spells CASSPQGALAGSQETQYF.

The chain carries TRBV20-1 and TRBJ2-4. This CDR3 is built from 11 residues. The V gene's germline CDR1 is DFQATT and CDR2 SNEGSKA (reference sequence). CDR3 residues: CSASGENIQYF.

Here the CDR3 reads CASSLPRVNYGYTF. The chain joins TRBV7-9 to TRBJ1-2; TCRdb selects TRBD1, and the lack of DNA leaves this call unchecked. The CDR3 covers 14 residues. Germline CDR1 and CDR2: SEHNR and FQNEAQ (reference sequence).

This CDR3 is CATSRDGRGRETQYF. V gene TRBV15 combines with J gene TRBJ2-3; without DNA, the TCRdb call of TRBD1 cannot be checked. The germline V gene has CDR1 LNHNV and CDR2 YYDKDF (reference sequence). CDR3 length: 15 amino acids. Looking up the rest from reference TRBV15 and TRBJ2-3 gives the full variable domain: DAMVIQNPRYQVTQFGKPVTLSCSQTLNHNVMYWYQQKSSQAPKLLFHYYDKDFNNEADTPDNFQSRRPNTSFCFLDIRSPGLGDTAMYLCATSRDGRGRETQYFGPGTRLTVL.

V is TRBV7-9 and J is TRBJ1-2; the D gene TCRdb calls, TRBD1, cannot be checked with no DNA. Germline V lookup: CDR1 SEHNR, CDR2 FQNEAQ (reference sequence). The CDR3 totals 12 residues. Here the CDR3 reads CASSLIGEGYTF.

This chain uses TRBV6-5 with TRBJ1-1. Germline V gene sequence: CDR1 MNHEY, CDR2 SVGAGI. The CDR3 length is 14 residues. CDR3 protein: CASSYRQKNTEAFF.

The chain couples TRBV7-9 to TRBJ1-1. Germline V lookup: CDR1 SEHNR, CDR2 FQNEAQ (reference sequence). The CDR3 covers 15 residues. The CDR3 is CASSLGNLMNTEAFF. Supplemented by reference TRBV7-9 and TRBJ1-1, the full variable domain reads DTGVSQNPRHKITKRGQNVTFRCDPISEHNRLYWYRQTLGQGPEFLTYFQNEAQLEKSRLLSDRFSAERPKGSFSTLEIQRTEQGDSAMYLCASSLGNLMNTEAFFGQGTRLTVV.

The chain employs TRBV9 and TRBJ2-7; checking the TCRdb D call of TRBD1 is not possible without DNA. Germline V gene sequence: CDR1 SGDLS, CDR2 YYNGEE. The CDR3 has 13 amino acids. The CDR3 sequence: CASSEGPGVEQYF.

V and J are TRBV6-1 and TRBJ2-3; the D gene TCRdb calls, TRBD2, cannot be checked with no DNA. The V gene's germline CDR1 is MNHNS and CDR2 SASEGT. The CDR3 sequence is 14 residues long. Here the CDR3 reads CASRPLGLPDTQYF.

The chain uses TRBV27 and TRBJ1-2. This CDR3 contains 14 residues. CDR1 is MNHEY and CDR2 is SMNVEV in the germline V gene (reference sequence). This CDR3 is CASSSRPTNYGYTF.

The chain joins TRBV20-1 to TRBJ2-3; TCRdb names TRBD1, which stays unverified in the absence of DNA. Germline V gives CDR1 DFQATT, CDR2 SNEGSKA (reference sequence). CDR3 length: 18 residues. Here the CDR3 reads CSATWAGGTGSSTDTQYF.

The chain recombines TRBV3-1 with TRBJ1-1. The germline V gene has CDR1 LGHDT and CDR2 YNNKEL (reference sequence). The CDR3 runs to 12 residues. CDR3 amino acids: CASSQEFREAFF.

This sequence joins TRBV14 and TRBJ2-7; with no DNA, the TCRdb D assignment of TRBD1 cannot be verified. This CDR3 has 15 amino acids. CDR1 is SGHDN and CDR2 is FVKESK in the germline V gene. This CDR3 is CASSRGRTGNYEQYF.

V and J are TRBV5-6 and TRBJ2-7; TCRdb selects TRBD1, and the lack of DNA leaves this call unchecked. CDR3 length: 15 residues. CDR1 and CDR2 from the germline V gene are SGHDT and YYEEEE. The CDR3 here is CASSLVRDTTYEQYF.

The V gene is TRBV9, the J gene TRBJ2-2; TCRdb proposes TRBD2, but this gene call is untestable without DNA. The germline V gene has CDR1 SGDLS and CDR2 YYNGEE. The CDR3 length is 16 residues. The chain's CDR3 is CASSLRTSGGTGELFF.